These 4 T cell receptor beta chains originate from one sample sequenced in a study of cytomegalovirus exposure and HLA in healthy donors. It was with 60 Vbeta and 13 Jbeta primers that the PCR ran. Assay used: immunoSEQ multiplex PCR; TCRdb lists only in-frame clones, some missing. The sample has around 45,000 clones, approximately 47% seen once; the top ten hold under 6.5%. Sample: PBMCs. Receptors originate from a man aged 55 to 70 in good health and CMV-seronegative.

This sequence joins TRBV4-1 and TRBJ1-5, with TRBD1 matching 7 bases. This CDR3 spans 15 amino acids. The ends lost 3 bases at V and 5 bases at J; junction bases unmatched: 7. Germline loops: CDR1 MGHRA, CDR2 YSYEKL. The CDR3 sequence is CASSQAGTDDQPQHF. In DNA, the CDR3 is TGCGCCAGCAGCCAGGCCGGGACAGACGATCAGCCCCAGCATTTT.

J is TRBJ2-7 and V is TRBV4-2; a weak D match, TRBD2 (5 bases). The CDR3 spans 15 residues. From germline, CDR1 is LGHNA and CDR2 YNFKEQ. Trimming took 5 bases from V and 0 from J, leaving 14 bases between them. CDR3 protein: CASSLREGPSYEQYF. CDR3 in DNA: TGTGCCAGCAGCTTAAGAGAGGGTCCCTCCTACGAGCAGTACTTC.

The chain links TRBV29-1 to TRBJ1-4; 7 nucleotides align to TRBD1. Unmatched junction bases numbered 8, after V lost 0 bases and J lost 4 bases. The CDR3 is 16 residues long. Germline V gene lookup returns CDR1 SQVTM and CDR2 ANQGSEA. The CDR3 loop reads CSVEDLRDSRNEKLFF. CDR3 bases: TGCAGCGTTGAAGATCTTCGGGACAGCCGTAATGAAAAACTGTTTTTT.

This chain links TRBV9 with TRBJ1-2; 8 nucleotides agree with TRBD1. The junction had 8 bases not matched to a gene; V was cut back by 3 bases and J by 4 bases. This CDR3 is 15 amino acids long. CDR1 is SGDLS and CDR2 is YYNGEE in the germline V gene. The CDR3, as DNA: TGTGCCAGCAGCGGGACTACAGGGGGGGGCTATGGCTACACCTTC. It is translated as CASSGTTGGGYGYTF. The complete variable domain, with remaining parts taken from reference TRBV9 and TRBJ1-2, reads DSGVTQTPKHLITATGQRVTLRCSPRSGDLSVYWYQQSLDQGLQFLIQYYNGEERAKGNILERFSAQQFPDLHSELNLSSLELGDSALYFCASSGTTGGGYGYTFGSGTRLTVV.